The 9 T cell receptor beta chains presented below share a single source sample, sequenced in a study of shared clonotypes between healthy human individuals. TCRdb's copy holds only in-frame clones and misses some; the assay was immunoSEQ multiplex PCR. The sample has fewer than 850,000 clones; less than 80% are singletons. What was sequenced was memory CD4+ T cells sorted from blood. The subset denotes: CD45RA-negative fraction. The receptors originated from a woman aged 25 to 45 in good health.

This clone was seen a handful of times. The CDR3 nucleotides read TGTGCCAGCAGTGAACGGGGGGCGCGCGGCTACACCTTC. Translated: CASSERGARGYTF. The gene calls are TRBV2 and TRBJ1-2; a weak D match, TRBD1 (6 bases). Germline CDR1 SNHLY, CDR2 FYNNEI. There are 13 residues in the CDR3. The V end was cut by 2 bases, the J end by 8 bases, with 12 bases between.

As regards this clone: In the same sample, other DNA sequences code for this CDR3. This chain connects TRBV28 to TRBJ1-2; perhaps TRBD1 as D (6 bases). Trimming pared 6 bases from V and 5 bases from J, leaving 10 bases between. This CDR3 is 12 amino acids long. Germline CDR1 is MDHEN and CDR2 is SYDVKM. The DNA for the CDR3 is TGTGCCAGCAGCCGACAGGATTATGGCTACACCTTC. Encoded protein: CASSRQDYGYTF.

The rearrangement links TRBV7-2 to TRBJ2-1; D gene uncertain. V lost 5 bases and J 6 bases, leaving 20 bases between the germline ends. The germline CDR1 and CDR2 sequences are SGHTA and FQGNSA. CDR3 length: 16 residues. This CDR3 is CASSSETISRTNEQFF. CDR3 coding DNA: TGTGCCAGCAGCAGTGAAACCATCTCCCGAACCAATGAGCAGTTCTTC.

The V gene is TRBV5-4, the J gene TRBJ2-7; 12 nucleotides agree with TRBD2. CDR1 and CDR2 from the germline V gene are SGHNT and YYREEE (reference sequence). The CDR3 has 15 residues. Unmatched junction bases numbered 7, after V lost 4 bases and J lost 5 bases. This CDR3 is CASSETSGSFHEQYF. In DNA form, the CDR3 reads TGTGCCAGCAGCGAGACTAGCGGGAGCTTCCACGAGCAGTACTTC. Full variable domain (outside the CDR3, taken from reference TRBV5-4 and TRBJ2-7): ETGVTQSPTHLIKTRGQQVTLRCSSQSGHNTVSWYQQALGQGPQFIFQYYREEENGRGNFPPRFSGLQFPNYSSELNVNALELDDSALYLCASSETSGSFHEQYFGPGTRLTVT.

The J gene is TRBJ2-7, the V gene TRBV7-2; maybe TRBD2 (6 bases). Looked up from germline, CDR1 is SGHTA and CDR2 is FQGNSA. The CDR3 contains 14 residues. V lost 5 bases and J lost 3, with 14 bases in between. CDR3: CASSQTSIIYEQYF. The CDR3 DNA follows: TGTGCCAGCAGCCAAACTAGCATTATCTACGAGCAGTACTTC.

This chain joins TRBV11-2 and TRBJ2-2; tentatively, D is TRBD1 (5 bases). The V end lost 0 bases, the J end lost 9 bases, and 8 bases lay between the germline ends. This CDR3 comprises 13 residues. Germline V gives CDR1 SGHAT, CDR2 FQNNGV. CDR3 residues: CASSLDRARELFF. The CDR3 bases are TGTGCCAGCAGCTTAGACAGGGCGCGGGAGCTGTTTTTT.

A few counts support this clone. CDR3 sequence (DNA): TGTGCCAGCAGCCAGACTAGCGGGATAGAGACCCAGTACTTC. It yields the protein CASSQTSGIETQYF. This rearrangement joins TRBV7-2 to TRBJ2-5; 11 bases map to TRBD2. This CDR3 region has 14 residues. The J segment lost 4 bases and the V segment lost 5 bases, leaving 3 bases of the junction unmatched. Germline loops: CDR1 SGHTA, CDR2 FQGNSA.

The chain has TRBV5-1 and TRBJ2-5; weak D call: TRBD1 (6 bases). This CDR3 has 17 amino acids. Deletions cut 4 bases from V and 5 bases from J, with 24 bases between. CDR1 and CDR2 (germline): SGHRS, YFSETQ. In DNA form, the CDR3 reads TGCGCCAGCAGCCATCTATCCACAGGGAATGGTAGGGAGACCCAGTACTTC. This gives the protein CASSHLSTGNGRETQYF. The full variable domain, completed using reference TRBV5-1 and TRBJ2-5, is KAGVTQTPRYLIKTRGQQVTLSCSPISGHRSVSWYQQTPGQGLQFLFEYFSETQRNKGNFPGRFSGRQFSNSRSEMNVSTLELGDSALYLCASSHLSTGNGRETQYFGPGTRLLVL.

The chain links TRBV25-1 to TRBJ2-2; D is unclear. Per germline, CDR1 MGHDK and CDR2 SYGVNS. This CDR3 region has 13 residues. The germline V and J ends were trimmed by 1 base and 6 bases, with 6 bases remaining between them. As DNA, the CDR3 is TGTGCCAGCAGTGAATTTTACCCCGGGGAGCTGTTTTTT. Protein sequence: CASSEFYPGELFF.